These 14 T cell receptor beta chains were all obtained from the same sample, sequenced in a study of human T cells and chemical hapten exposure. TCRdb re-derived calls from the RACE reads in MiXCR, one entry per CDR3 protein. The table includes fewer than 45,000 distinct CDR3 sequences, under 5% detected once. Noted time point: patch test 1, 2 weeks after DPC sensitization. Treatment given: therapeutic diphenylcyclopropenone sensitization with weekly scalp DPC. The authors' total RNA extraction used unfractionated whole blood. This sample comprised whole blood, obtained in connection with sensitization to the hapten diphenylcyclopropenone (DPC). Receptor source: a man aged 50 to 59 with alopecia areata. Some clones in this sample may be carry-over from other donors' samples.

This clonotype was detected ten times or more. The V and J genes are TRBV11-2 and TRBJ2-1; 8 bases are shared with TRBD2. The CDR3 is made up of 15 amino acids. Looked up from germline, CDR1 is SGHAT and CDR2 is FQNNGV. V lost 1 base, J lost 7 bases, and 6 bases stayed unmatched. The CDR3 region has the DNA TGTGCCAGCAGCTTAGGACTAGCGAGGGGAAATGAGCAGTTCTTC. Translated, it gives CASSLGLARGNEQFF.

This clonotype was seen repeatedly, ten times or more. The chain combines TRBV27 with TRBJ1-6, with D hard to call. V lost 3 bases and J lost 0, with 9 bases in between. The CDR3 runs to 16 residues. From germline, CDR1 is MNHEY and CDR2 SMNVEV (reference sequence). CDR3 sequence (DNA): TGTGCCAGCAGTTTGTCGGGTAGCTCCTATAATTCACCCCTCCACTTT. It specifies CASSLSGSSYNSPLHF.

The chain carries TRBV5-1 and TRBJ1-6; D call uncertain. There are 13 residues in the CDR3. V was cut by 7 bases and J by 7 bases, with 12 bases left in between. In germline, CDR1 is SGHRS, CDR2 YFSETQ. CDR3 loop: CASAPDTNSPLHF. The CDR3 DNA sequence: TGCGCCAGCGCCCCGGATACCAATTCACCCCTCCACTTT.

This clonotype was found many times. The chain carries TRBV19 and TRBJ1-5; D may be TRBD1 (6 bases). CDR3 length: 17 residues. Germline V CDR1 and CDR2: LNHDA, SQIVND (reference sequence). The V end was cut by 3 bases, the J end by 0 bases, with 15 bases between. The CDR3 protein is CASSIERTVYSNQPQHF. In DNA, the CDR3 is TGTGCCAGTAGTATCGAACGGACAGTCTATAGCAATCAGCCCCAGCATTTT.

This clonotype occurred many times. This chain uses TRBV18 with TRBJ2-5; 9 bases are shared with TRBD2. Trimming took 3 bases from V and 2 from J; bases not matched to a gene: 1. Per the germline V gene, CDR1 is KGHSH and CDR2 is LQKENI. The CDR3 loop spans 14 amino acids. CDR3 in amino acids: CASSPGLAQETQYF. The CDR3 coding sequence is TGTGCCAGCTCACCGGGACTAGCACAAGAGACCCAGTACTTC.

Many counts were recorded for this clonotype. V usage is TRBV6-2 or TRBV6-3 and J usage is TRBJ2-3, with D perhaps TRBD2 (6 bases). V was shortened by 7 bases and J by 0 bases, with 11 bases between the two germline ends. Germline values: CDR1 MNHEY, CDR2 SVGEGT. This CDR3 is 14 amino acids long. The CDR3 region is CASTYGTSTDTQYF. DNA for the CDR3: TGTGCCAGCACCTACGGGACTAGCACAGATACGCAGTATTTT.

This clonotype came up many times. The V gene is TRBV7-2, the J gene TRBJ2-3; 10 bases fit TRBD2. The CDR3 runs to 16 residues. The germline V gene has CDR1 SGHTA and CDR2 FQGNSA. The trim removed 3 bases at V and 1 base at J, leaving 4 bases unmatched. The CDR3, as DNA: TGTGCCAGCAGCTTTATGAGCGGGAGGGGCACAGATACGCAGTATTTT. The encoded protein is CASSFMSGRGTDTQYF.

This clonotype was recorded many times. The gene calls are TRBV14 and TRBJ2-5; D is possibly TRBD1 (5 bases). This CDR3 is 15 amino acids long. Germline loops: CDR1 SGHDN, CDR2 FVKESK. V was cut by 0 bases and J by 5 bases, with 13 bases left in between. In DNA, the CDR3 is TGTGCCAGCAGCCAAGATATTCAGGGCACGGAGACCCAGTACTTC. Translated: CASSQDIQGTETQYF.

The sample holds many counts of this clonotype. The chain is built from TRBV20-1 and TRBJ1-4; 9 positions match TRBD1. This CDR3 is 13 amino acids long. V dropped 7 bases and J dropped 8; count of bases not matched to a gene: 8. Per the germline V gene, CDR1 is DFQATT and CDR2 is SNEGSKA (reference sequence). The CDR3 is CSVPTGGGEKLFF. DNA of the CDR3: TGCAGTGTCCCGACAGGGGGAGGGGAAAAACTGTTTTTT.

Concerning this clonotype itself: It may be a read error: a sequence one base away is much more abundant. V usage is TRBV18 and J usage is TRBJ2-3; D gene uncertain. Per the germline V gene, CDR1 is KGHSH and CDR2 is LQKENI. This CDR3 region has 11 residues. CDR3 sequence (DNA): TGTACCAGCTCACCACTGGGTACGCAGTATTTT. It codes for CTSSPLGTQYF.

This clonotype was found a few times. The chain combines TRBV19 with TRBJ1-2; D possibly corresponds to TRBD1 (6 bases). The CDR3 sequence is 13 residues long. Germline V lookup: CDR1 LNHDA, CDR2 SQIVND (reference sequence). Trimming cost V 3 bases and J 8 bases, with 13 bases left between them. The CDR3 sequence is CASSILQGGGYTF. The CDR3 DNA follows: TGTGCCAGTAGTATCTTACAGGGTGGAGGCTACACCTTC.

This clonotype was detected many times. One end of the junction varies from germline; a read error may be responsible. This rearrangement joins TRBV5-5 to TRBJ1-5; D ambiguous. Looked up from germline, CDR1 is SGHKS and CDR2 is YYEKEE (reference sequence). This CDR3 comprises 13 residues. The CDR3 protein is CASSGEPNQPQHF. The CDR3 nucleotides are TGCGCCAGCAGCGGAGAACCCAATCAGCCCCAGCATTTT.

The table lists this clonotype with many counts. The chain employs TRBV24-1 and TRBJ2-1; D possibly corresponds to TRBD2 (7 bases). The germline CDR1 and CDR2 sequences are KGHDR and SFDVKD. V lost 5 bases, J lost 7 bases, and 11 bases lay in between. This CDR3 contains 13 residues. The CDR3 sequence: CATSGGGLNEQFF. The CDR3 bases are TGTGCCACCAGTGGGGGGGGCCTAAATGAGCAGTTCTTC.

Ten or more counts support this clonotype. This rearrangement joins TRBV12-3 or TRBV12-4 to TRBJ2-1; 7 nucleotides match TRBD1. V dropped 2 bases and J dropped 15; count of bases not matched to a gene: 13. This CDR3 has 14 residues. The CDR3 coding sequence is TGTGCCAGCAGTTTAAGAGTGGGTCAGGGGGATAGGTTCTTC. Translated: CASSLRVGQGDRFF.